This T cell receptor beta chain was found in a study of identical twins. General observations from the study: Cord blood beta clonotypes present at high abundance carried fewer insertions; no such pattern appeared in memory repertoires. Weaker excess sharing between twins was seen in beta out-of-frame sequences.

Trimming removed 8 bases from V and 1 base from J, with 12 bases in between. Germline CDR1 is MNHNS and CDR2 is SASEGT. The CDR3 is 15 amino acids. This clonotype was seen at least ten times. No antigen is known for it. A single record per CDR3 protein comes from TCRdb applying MiXCR to the 5' RACE reads. The repertoire holds a few hundred thousand distinct CDR3 sequences, with approximately 18% as singletons. Specimen: naive T cells sorted from blood. This chain uses TRBV6-1 with TRBJ2-6, with D perhaps TRBD1 (6 bases). The clonotype comes from a man in his fifties or sixties in good health. The CDR3 sequence: CASCLGTSGANVLTF. The DNA of the CDR3 is TGTGCCAGCTGTCTGGGGACATCTGGGGCCAACGTCCTGACTTTC.